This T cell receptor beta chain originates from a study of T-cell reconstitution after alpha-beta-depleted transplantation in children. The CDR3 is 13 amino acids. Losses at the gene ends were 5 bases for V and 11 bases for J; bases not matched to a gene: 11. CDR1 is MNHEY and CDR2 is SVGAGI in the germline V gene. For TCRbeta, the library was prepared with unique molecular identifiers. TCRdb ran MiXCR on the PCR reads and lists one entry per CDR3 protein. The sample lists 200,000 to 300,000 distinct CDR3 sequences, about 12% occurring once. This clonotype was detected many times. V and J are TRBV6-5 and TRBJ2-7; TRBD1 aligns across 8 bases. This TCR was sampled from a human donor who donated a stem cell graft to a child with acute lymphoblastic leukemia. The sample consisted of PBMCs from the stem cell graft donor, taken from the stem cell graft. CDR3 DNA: TGTGCCAGCAGTCGCGGCGGGACGACAGGGGAGTACTTC. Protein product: CASSRGGTTGEYF.